The T cell receptor beta chain under discussion was sequenced for a study of blood T cells in healthy people across ages. The authors ran a second PCR of roughly 6 to 12 cycles using a sample-barcoded 5' primer and a J-beta primer mix. Each cDNA was tagged by a template-switch adaptor containing 12 random nucleotides. TCRdb itself ran the 5' RACE reads through MiXCR, one entry per CDR3 protein. The top ten clones hold under 20% of a sample with 1,100,000 or so distinct CDR3 sequences, around 45% of them seen once. For this clonotype: Its antigen remains unknown.

Study-wide findings and caveats: It was the long-lived donors that had more naive CD4+ cells and higher diversity than aged donors. CMV status of donors was unknown, possibly confounding expanded clonotype changes.

V was clipped by 4 bases and J by 2 bases, with 15 bases between them. This CDR3 has 15 residues. CDR1 SQVTM and CDR2 ANQGSEA come from the germline V gene. The TCR sequence derives from a woman aged 60-70 years in good health. This rearrangement joins TRBV29-1 to TRBJ2-1; the D gene is possibly TRBD2 (6 bases). Sequences were obtained from blood. The CDR3: CSVAMVAGTYNEQFF. In DNA form, the CDR3 reads TGCAGCGTTGCAATGGTTGCGGGAACCTACAATGAGCAGTTCTTC.